What follows describes a single T cell receptor (beta chain). Its antigen is still unknown. TCRdb keeps only in-frame clones here, not all; method: immunoSEQ multiplex PCR. The sample carries about 420,000 clones, approximately 88% recorded once. Treatment reported: around 19 received Ad26.COV2.S at low or high dose, single or two shots; roughly 5 received placebo; per-sample allocation not given. Sampling occurred on day 63 after the first vaccine or placebo injection. The germline V gene has CDR1 SGHAT and CDR2 FQDESV (reference sequence). The CDR3 covers 14 residues. J lost 7 bases, V lost 5 bases, and 9 bases had no gene match. This entry belongs to a study of Ad26.COV2.S vaccination and SARS-CoV-2 variants. The overall study: In the study, Ad26.COV2.S was injected intramuscularly once, or twice 56 days apart.

Study outcomes and limitations: Spike-specific TCR breadth ran higher among vaccine recipients than placebo recipients.

V is TRBV11-1 and J is TRBJ1-2, with TRBD1 identical over 8 bases. The clonotype originates from a person aged 18-60 years who received the Ad26.COV2.S COVID-19 vaccine or a placebo. Specimen: peripheral blood, collected in a trial of Ad26.COV2.S vaccine versus placebo. CDR3: CASSARTGTGGYTF. CDR3 bases: TGTGCCAGCAGCGCCCGGACAGGGACAGGTGGCTACACCTTC.